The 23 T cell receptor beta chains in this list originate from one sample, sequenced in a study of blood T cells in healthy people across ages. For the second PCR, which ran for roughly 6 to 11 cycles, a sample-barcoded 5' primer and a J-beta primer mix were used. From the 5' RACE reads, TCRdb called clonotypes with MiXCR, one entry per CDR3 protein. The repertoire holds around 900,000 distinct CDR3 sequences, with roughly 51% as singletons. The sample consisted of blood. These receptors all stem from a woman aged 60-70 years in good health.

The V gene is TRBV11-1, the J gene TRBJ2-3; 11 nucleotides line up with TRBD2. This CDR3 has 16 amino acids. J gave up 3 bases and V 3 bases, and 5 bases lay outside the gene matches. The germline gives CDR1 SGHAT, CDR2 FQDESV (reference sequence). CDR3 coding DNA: TGTGCCAGCAGCTTTGGGGTAGCGGGAGGGACAGATACGCAGTATTTT. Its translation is CASSFGVAGGTDTQYF.

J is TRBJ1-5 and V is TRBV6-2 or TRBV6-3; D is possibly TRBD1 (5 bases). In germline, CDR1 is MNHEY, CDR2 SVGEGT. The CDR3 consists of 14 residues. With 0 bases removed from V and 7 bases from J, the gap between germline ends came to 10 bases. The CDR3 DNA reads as TGTGCCAGCAGTTACTCGGCACAGGCGCAGCCCCAGCATTTT. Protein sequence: CASSYSAQAQPQHF.

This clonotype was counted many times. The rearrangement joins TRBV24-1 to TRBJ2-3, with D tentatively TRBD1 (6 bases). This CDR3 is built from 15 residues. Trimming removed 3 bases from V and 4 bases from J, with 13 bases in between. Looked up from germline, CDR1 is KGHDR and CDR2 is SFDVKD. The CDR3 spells CATSDRQVGADTQYF. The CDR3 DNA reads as TGTGCCACCAGTGATCGACAGGTTGGGGCAGATACGCAGTATTTT.

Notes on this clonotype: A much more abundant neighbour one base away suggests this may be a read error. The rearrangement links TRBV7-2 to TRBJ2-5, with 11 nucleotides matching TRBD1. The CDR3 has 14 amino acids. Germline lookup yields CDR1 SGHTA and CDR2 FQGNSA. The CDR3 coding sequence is TGTGCCTGCAGCCTAGGGACAGGGGGATTAGAACAGTACTTC. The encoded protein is CACSLGTGGLEQYF.

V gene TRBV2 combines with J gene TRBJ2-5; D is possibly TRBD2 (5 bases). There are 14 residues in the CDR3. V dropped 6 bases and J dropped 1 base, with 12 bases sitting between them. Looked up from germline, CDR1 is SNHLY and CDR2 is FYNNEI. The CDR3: CASSRISVQETQYF. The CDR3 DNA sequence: TGTGCCAGCAGCAGGATTAGCGTCCAAGAGACCCAGTACTTC.

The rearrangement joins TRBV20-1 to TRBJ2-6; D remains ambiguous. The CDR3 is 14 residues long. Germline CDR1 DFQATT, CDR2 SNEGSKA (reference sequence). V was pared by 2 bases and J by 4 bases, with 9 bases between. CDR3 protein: CSARYVSGANVLTF. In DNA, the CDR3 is TGCAGTGCTAGATACGTATCCGGGGCCAACGTCCTGACTTTC.

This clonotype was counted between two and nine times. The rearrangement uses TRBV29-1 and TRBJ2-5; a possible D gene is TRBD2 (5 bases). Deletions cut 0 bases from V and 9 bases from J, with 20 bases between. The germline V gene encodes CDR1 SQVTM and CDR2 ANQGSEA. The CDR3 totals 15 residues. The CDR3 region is CSVEDVRSLRRPQYF. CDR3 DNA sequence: TGCAGCGTTGAAGATGTTAGATCTCTGAGGAGGCCCCAGTACTTC.

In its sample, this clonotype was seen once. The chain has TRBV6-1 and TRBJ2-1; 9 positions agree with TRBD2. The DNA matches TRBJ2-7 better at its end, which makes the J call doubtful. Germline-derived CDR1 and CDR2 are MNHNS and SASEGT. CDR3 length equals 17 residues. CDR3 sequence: CASSPLAGVFPYNEQYF. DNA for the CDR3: TGTGCCAGCAGCCCGTTAGCGGGAGTTTTTCCCTACAATGAGCAGTACTTC.

The CDR3 nucleotides are TGTGCCAGCAGAGCGGGAGGGTCAGATACGCAGTATTTT. This translates into CASRAGGSDTQYF. V and J are TRBV7-2 and TRBJ2-3; 10 bases line up with TRBD2. The germline V gene has CDR1 SGHTA and CDR2 FQGNSA. The CDR3 extends over 13 amino acids. V shed 6 bases and J 4 bases; nucleotides not matched to a gene: 1. Full variable domain (remainder filled in from reference TRBV7-2 and TRBJ2-3): GAGVSQSPSNKVTEKGKDVELRCDPISGHTALYWYRQSLGQGLEFLIYFQGNSAPDKSGLPSDRFSAERTGGSVSTLTIQRTQQEDSAVYLCASRAGGSDTQYFGPGTRLTVL.

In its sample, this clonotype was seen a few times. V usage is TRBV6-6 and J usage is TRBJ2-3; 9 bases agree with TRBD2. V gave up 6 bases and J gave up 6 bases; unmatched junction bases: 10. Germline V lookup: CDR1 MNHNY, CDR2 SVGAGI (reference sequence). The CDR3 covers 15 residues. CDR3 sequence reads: CASSVSGSRSDTQYF. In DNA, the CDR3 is TGTGCCAGCAGCGTTAGCGGGAGTAGGTCGGATACGCAGTATTTT.

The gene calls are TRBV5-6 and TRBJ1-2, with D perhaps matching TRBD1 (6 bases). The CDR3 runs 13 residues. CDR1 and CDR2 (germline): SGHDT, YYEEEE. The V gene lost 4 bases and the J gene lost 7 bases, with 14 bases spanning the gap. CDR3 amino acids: CASSPDRISGYTF. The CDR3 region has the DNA TGTGCCAGCAGCCCCGACAGGATTTCTGGCTACACCTTC.

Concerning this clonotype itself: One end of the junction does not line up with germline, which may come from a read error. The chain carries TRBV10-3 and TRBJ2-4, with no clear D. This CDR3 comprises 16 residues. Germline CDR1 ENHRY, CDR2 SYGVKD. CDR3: CAISESTAERGNIQHF. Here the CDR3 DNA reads TGTGCCATCAGTGAGTCGACGGCGGAGCGAGGAAACATTCAGCACTTC.

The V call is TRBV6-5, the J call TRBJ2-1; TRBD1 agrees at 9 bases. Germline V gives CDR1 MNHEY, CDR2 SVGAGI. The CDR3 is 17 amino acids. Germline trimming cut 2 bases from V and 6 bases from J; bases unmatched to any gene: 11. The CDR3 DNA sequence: TGTGCCAGCAGTTACCGGGACAGGGCCGTGGGGCGCAATGAGCAGTTCTTC. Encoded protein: CASSYRDRAVGRNEQFF.

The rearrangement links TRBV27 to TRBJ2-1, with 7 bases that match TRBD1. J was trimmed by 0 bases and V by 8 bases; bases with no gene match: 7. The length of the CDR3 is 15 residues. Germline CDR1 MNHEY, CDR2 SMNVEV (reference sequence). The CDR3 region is CASGRQGSSYNEQFF. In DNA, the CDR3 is TGTGCCAGCGGTCGACAGGGCAGCTCCTACAATGAGCAGTTCTTC.

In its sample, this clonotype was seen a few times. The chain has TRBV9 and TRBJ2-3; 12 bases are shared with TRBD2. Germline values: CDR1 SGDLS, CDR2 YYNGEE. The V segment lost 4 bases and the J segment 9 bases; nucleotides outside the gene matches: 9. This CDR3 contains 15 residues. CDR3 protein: CASSLTSGGEKTQYF. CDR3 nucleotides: TGTGCCAGCAGCCTGACTAGCGGGGGTGAGAAAACGCAGTATTTT.

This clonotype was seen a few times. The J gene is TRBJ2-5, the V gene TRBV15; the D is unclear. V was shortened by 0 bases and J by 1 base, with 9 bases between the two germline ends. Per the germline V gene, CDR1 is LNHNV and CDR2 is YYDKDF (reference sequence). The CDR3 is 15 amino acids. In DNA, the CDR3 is TGTGCCACCAGCAGAGATCTCCGGCGCCAAGAGACCCAGTACTTC. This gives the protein CATSRDLRRQETQYF. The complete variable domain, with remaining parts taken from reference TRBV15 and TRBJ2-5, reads DAMVIQNPRYQVTQFGKPVTLSCSQTLNHNVMYWYQQKSSQAPKLLFHYYDKDFNNEADTPDNFQSRRPNTSFCFLDIRSPGLGDTAMYLCATSRDLRRQETQYFGPGTRLLVL.

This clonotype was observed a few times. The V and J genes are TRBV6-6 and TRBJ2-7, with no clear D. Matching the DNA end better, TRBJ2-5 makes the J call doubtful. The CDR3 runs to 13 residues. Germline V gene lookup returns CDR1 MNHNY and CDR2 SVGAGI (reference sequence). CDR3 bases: TGTGCCAGCAGTTACGGTGGATTGGAGACCCAGTACTTC. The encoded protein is CASSYGGLETQYF.

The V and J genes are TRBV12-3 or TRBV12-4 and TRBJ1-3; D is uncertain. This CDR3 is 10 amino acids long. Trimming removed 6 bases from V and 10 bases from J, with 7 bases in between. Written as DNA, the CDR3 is TGTGCCAGCAGGACCGGGACCATATATTTT. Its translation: CASRTGTIYF.

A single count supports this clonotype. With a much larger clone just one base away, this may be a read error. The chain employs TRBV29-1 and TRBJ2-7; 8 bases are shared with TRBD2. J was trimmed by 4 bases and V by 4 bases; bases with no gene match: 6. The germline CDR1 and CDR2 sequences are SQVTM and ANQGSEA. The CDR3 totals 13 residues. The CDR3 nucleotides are TGCAGCGTTGGGGGCGGGAGGCCTTACGAGCAGTACTTC. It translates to CSVGGGRPYEQYF.

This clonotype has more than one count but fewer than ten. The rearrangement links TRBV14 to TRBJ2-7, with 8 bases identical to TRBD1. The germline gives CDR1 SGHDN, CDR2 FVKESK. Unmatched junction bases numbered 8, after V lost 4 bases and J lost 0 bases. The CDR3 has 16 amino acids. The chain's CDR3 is CASSPHTGQGSYEQYF. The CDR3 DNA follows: TGTGCCAGCAGCCCTCACACCGGACAGGGCTCCTACGAGCAGTACTTC.

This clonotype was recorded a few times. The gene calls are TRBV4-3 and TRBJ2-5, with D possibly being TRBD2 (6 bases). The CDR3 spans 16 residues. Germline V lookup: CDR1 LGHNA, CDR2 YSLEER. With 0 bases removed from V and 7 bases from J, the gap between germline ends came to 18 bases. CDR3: CASSQDLLAASGTQYF. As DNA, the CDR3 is TGCGCCAGCAGCCAAGATTTACTAGCTGCTTCGGGGACCCAGTACTTC.

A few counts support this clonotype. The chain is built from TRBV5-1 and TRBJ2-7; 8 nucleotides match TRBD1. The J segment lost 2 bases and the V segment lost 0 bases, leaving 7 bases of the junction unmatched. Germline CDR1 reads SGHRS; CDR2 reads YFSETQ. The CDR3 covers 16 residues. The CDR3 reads CASSLVGTGRTYEQYF. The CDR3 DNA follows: TGCGCCAGCAGCTTGGTAGGGACAGGTAGAACCTACGAGCAGTACTTC.

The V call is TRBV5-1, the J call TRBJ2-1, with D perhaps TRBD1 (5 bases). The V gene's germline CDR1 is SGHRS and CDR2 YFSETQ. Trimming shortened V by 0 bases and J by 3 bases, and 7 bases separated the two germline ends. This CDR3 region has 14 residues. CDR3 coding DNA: TGCGCCAGCAGCTTGGACAGGATCTACAATGAGCAGTTCTTC. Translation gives CASSLDRIYNEQFF.